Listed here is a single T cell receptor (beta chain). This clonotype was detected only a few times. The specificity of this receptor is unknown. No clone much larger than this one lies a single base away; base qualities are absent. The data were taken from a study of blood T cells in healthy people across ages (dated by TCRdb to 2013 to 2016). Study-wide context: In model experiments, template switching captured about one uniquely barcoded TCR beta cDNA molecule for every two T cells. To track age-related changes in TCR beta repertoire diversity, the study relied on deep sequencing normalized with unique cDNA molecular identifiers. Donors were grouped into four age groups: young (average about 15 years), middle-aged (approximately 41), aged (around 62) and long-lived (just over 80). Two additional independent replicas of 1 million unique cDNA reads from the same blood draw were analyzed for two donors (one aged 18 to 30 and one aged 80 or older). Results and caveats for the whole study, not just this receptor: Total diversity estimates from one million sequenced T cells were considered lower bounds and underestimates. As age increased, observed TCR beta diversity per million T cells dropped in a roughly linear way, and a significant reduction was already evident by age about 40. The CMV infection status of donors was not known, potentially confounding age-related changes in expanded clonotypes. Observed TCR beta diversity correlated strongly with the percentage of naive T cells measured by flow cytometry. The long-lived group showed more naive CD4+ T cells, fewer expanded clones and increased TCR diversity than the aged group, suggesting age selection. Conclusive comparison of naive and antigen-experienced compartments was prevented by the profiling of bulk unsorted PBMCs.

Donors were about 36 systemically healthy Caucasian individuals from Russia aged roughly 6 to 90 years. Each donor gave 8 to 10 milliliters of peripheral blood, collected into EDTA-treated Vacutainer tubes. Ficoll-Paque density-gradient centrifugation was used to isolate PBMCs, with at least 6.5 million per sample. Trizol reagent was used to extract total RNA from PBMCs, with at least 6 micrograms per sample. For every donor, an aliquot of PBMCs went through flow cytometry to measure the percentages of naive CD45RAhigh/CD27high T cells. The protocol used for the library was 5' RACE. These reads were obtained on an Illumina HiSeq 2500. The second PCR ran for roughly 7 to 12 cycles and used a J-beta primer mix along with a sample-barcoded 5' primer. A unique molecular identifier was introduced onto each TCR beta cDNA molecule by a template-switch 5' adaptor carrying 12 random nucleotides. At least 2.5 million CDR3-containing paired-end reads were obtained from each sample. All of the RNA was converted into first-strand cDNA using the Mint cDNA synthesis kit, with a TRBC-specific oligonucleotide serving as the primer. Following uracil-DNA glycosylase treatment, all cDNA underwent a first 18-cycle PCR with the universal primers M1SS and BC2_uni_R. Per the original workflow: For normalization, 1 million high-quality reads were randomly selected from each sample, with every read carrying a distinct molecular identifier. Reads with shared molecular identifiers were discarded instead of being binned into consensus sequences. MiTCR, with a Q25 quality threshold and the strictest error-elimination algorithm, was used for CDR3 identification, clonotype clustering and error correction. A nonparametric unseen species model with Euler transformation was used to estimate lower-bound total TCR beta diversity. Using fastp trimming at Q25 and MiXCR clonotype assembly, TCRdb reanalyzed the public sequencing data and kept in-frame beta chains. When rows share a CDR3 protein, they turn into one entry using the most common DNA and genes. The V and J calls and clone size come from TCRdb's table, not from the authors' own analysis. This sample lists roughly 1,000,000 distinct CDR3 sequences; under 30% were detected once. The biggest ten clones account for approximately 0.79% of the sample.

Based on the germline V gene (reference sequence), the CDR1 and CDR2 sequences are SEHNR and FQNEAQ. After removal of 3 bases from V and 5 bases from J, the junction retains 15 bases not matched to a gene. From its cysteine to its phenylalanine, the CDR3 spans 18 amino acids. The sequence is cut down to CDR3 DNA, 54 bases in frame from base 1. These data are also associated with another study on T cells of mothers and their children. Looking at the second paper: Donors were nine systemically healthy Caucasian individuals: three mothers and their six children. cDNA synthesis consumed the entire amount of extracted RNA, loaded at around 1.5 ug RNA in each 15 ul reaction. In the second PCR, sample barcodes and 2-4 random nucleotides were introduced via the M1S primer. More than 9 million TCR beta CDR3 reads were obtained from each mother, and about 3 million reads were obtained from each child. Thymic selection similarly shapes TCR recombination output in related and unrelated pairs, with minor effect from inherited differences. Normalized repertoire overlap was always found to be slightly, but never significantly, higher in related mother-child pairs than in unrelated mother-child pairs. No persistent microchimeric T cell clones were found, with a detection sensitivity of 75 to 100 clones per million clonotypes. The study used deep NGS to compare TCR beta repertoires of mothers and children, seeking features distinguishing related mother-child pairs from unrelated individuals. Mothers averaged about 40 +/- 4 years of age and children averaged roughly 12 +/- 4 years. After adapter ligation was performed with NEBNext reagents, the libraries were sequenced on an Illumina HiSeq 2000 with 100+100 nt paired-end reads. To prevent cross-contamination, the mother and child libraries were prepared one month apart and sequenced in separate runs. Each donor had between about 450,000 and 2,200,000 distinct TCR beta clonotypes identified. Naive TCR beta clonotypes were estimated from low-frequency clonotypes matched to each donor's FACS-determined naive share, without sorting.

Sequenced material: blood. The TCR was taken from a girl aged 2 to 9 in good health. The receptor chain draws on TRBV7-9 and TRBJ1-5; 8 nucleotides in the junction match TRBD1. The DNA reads TGTGCCAGCAGCTTCATAAGTCCCGGGACAGGAGACGATCAGCCCCAGCATTTT. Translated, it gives CASSFISPGTGDDQPQHF.